The T cell receptor (beta chain) described here comes from a study of cytomegalovirus exposure and HLA in healthy donors. General study findings and limits: Donors were assumed by presence/absence analyses to have roughly uniform sequencing depth.

CDR3 length equals 15 residues. Germline V CDR1 and CDR2: SGHNT, YYREEE (reference sequence). Germline trimming cut 4 bases from V and 5 bases from J; bases unmatched to any gene: 11. PCR employed 60 Vbeta and 13 Jbeta primers. TCRdb's table, derived via immunoSEQ multiplex PCR, lists solely in-frame clones and lacks some. The sample has roughly 190,000 clones, about 80% seen once. Points on this clone: The antigen is not known.

The clonotype was recovered from a woman in her 40s in good health and CMV-seronegative. Sequencing was done on a sample of PBMCs. The chain couples TRBV5-4 to TRBJ2-7, with 8 bases matching TRBD2. The CDR3 loop reads CASSRPAGGLDEQYF. Written as DNA, the CDR3 is TGTGCCAGCAGCCGCCCGGCGGGAGGTCTCGACGAGCAGTACTTC. Together with reference TRBV5-4 and TRBJ2-7, the CDR3 gives the full variable domain: ETGVTQSPTHLIKTRGQQVTLRCSSQSGHNTVSWYQQALGQGPQFIFQYYREEENGRGNFPPRFSGLQFPNYSSELNVNALELDDSALYLCASSRPAGGLDEQYFGPGTRLTVT.